This record looks at one T cell receptor (beta chain) sequence and its context. What it recognizes is unknown. Each ophthalmopathy patient scored at least 3 on the Clinical Activity Score and at least 4 on NOSPECS grade, with duration under 3 months. The TCR beta CDR3 regions underwent amplification using RNA transcripts as the source. The TCR CDR3 was amplified in a first-round RT-PCR using the HTBI primer set. TCRdb reprocessed the multiplex PCR reads with MiXCR, giving one entry per CDR3 protein. The top ten hold around 32% of the sample, which has about 350,000 distinct CDR3 sequences, around 15% seen once. Trimming removed 1 base from V and 2 bases from J, with 15 bases in between. Germline V gene lookup returns CDR1 SGHDT and CDR2 YYEEEE. This CDR3 comprises 16 residues. This specimen comes from a study of T cells in Graves' hyperthyroidism and ophthalmopathy. Study results and caveats: The model predicted ophthalmopathy a median roughly 6.3 months before onset.

The chain has TRBV5-6 and TRBJ2-5; TRBD2 might be the D (5 bases). This clonotype was sampled from a woman aged 40 to 50 with Graves' ophthalmopathy. Sequenced material: blood. The CDR3 loop reads CASSLIQERGQETQYF. The CDR3 DNA sequence: TGTGCCAGCAGCTTGATTCAGGAGCGCGGGCAAGAGACCCAGTACTTC.